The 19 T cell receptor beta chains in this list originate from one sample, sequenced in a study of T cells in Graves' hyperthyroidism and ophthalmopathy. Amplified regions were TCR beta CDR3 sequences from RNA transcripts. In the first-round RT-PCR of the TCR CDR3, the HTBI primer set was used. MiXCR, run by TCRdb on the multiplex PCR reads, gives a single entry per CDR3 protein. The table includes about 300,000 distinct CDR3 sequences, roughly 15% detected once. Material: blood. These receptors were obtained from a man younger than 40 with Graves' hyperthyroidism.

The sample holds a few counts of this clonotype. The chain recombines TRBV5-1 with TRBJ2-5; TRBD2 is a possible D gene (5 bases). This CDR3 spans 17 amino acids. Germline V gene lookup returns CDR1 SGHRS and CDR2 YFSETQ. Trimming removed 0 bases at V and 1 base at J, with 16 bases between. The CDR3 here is CASSLAAGSTAQETQYF. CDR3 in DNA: TGCGCCAGCAGCTTGGCTGCGGGCAGCACGGCCCAAGAGACCCAGTACTTC.

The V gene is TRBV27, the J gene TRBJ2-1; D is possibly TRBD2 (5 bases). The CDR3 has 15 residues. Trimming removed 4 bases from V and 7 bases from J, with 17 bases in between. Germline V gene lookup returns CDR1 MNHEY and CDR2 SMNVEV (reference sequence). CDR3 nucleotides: TGTGCCAGCAGTTCGGGGTCTTGGGTGGGGAATGAGCAGTTCTTC. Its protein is CASSSGSWVGNEQFF.

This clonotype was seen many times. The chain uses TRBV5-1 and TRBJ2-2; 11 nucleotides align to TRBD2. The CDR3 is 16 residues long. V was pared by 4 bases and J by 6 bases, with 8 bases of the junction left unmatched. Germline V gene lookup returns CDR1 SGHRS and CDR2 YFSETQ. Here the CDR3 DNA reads TGCGCCAGCAGCCACACTAGCGGGAGAGTCGCCGGGGAGCTGTTTTTT. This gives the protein CASSHTSGRVAGELFF.

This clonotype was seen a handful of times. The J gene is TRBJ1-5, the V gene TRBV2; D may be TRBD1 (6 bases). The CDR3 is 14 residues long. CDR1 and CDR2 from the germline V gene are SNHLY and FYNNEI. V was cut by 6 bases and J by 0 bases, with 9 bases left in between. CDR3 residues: CASRDSFSNQPQHF. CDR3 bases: TGTGCCAGCAGGGACAGTTTTAGCAATCAGCCCCAGCATTTT. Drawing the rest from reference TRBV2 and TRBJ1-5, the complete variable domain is EPEVTQTPSHQVTQMGQEVILRCVPISNHLYFYWYRQILGQKVEFLVSFYNNEISEKSEIFDDQFSVERPDGSNFTLKIRSTKLEDSAMYFCASRDSFSNQPQHFGDGTRLSIL.

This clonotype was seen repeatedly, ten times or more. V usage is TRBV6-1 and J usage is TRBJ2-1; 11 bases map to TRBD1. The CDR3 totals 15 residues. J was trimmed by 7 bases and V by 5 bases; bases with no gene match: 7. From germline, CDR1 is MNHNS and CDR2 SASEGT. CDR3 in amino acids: CASSFPGQGVNEQFF. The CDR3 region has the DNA TGTGCCAGCAGTTTCCCGGGACAGGGGGTTAATGAGCAGTTCTTC.

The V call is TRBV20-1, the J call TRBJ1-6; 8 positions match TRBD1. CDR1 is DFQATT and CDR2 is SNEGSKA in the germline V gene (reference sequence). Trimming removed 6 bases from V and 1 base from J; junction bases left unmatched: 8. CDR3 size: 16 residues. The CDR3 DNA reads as TGCAGTGCCAAAAACAGGGGGGCGTCCTATAATTCACCCCTCCACTTT. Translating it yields CSAKNRGASYNSPLHF.

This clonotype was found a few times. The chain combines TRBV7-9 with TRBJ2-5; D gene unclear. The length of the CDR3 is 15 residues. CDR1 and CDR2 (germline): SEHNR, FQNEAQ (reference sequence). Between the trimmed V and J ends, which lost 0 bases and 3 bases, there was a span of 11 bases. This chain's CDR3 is CASSLASSHEETQYF. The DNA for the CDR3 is TGTGCCAGCAGCTTAGCATCCAGCCACGAAGAGACCCAGTACTTC.

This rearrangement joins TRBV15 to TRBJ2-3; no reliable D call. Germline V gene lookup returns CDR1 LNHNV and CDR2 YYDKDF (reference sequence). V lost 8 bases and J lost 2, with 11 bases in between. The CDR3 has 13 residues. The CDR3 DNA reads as TGTGCCACCGGCGGATCCCTCACAGATACGCAGTATTTT. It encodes CATGGSLTDTQYF.

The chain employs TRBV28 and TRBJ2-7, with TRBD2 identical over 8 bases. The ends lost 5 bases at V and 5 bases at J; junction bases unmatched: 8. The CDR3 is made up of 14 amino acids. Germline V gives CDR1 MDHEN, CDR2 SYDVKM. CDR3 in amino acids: CASSDDGGGNEQYF. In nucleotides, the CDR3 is TGTGCCAGCAGTGACGACGGGGGGGGGAACGAGCAGTACTTC.

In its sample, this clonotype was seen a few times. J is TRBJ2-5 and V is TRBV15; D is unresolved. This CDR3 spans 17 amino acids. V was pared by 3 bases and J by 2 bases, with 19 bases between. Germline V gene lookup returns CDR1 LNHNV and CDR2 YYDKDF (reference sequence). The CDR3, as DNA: TGTGCCACCAGCAGTTCACAAATAGCCTCAGTACAAGAGACCCAGTACTTC. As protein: CATSSSQIASVQETQYF.

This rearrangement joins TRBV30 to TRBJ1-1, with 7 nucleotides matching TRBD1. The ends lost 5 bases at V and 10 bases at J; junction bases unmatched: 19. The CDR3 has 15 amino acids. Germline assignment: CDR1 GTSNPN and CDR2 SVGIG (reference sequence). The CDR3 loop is CAWCFLISGTVRAFF. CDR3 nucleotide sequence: TGTGCCTGGTGCTTCCTTATCTCCGGGACAGTCAGAGCTTTCTTT.

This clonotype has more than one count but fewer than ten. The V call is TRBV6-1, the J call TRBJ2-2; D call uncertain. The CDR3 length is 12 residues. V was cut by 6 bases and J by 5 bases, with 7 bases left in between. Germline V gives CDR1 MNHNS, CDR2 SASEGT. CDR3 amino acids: CASRGQTGELFF. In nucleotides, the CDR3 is TGTGCCAGCAGAGGTCAAACCGGGGAGCTGTTTTTT.

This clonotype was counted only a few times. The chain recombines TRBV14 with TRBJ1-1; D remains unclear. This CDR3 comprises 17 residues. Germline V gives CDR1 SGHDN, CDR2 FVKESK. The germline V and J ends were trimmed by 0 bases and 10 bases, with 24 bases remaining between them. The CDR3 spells CASSQDGKRRASKGAFF. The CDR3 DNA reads TGTGCCAGCAGCCAAGATGGTAAGAGACGGGCCTCCAAGGGAGCTTTCTTT.

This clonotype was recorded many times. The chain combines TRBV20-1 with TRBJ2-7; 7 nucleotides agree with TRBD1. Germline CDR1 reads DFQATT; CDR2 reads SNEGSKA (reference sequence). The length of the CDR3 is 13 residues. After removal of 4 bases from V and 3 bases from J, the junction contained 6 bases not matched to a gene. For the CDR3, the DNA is TGCAGTGCTATTGGGACAGTTGGCTACGAGCAGTACTTC. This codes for CSAIGTVGYEQYF.

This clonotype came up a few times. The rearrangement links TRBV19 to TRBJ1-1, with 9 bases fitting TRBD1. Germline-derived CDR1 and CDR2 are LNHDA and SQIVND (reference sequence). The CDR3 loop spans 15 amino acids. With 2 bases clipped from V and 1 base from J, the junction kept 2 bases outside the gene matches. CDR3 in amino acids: CASSITGGTNTEAFF. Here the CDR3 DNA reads TGTGCCAGTAGTATAACAGGGGGCACGAACACTGAAGCTTTCTTT. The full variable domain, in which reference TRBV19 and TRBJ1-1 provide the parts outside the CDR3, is DGGITQSPKYLFRKEGQNVTLSCEQNLNHDAMYWYRQDPGQGLRLIYYSQIVNDFQKGDIAEGYSVSREKKESFPLTVTSAQKNPTAFYLCASSITGGTNTEAFFGQGTRLTVV.

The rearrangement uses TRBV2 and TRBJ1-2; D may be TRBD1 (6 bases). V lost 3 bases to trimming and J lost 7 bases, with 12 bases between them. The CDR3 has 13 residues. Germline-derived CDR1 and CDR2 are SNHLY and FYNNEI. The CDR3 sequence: CASSDRGASGYTF. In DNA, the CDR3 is TGTGCCAGCAGTGACAGGGGAGCTAGTGGCTACACCTTC.

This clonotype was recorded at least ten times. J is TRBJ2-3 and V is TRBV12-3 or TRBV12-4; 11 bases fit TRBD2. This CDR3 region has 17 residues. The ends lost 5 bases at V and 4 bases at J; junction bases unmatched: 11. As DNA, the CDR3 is TGTGCCAGCAGTCACTCAGGTAGCGGGAGGGCCCCAGATACGCAGTATTTT. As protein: CASSHSGSGRAPDTQYF.

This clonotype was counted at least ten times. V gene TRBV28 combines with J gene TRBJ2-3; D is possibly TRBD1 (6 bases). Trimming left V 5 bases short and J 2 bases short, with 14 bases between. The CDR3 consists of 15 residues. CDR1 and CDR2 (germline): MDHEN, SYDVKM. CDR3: CASSVRTDYTDTQYF. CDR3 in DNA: TGTGCCAGCAGTGTTCGGACAGACTACACAGATACGCAGTATTTT. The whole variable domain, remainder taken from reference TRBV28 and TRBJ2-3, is DVKVTQSSRYLVKRTGEKVFLECVQDMDHENMFWYRQDPGLGLRLIYFSYDVKMKEKGDIPEGYSVSREKKERFSLILESASTNQTSMYLCASSVRTDYTDTQYFGPGTRLTVL.

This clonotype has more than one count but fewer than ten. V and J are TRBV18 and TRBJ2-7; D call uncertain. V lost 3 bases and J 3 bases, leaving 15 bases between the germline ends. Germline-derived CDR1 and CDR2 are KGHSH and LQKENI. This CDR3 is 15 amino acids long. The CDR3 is CASSPTDGARYEQYF. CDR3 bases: TGTGCCAGCTCACCGACGGACGGCGCCCGCTACGAGCAGTACTTC. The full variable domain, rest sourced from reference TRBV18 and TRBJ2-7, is NAGVMQNPRHLVRRRGQEARLRCSPMKGHSHVYWYRQLPEEGLKFMVYLQKENIIDESGMPKERFSAEFPKEGPSILRIQQVVRGDSAAYFCASSPTDGARYEQYFGPGTRLTVT.